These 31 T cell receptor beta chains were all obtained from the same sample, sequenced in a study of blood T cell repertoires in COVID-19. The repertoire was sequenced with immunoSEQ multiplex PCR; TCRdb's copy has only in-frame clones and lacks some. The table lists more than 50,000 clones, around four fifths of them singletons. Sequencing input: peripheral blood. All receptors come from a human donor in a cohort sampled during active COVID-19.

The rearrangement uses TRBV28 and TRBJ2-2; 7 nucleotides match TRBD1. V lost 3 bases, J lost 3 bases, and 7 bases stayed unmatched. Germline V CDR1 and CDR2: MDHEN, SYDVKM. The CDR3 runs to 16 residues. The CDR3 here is CASSFNPGGDTGELFF. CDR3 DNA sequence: TGTGCCAGCAGTTTTAATCCAGGGGGTGACACCGGGGAGCTGTTTTTT. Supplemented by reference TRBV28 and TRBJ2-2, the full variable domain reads DVKVTQSSRYLVKRTGEKVFLECVQDMDHENMFWYRQDPGLGLRLIYFSYDVKMKEKGDIPEGYSVSREKKERFSLILESASTNQTSMYLCASSFNPGGDTGELFFGEGSRLTVL.

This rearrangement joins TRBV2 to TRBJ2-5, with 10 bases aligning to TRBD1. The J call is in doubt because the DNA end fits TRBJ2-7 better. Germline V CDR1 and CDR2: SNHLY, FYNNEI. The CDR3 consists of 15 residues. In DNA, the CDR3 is TGTGCCAGCAGGCCGGGACAGGGGAATTTCGACGAGCAGTACTTC. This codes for CASRPGQGNFDEQYF.

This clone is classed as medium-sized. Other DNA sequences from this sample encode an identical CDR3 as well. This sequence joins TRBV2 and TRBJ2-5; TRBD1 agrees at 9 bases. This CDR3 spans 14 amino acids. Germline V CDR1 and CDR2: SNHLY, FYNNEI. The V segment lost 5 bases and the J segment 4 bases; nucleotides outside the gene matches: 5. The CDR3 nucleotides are TGTGCCAGCAGTCCGACAGGGGGAAGAGAGACCCAGTACTTC. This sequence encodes CASSPTGGRETQYF.

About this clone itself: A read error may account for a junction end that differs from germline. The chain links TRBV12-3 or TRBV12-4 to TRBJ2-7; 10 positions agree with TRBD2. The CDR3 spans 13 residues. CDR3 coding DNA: TGTGCCAGCAGTCTAGCGGGAGTGCGCGAGCAGTACTTC. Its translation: CASSLAGVREQYF.

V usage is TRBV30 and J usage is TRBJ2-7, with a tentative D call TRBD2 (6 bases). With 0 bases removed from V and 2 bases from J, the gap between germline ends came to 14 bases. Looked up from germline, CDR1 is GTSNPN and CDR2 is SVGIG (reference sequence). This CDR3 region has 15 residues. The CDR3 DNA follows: TGTGCCTGGAGTGTACTACGGGGGTCCCCCTACGAGCAGTACTTC. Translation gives CAWSVLRGSPYEQYF.

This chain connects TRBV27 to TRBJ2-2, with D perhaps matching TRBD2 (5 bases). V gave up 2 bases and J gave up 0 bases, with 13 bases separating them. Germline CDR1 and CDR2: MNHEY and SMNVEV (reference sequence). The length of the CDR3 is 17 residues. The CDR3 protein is CASSLLPLAPNTGELFF. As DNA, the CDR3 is TGTGCCAGCAGTTTACTCCCCCTAGCTCCGAACACCGGGGAGCTGTTTTTT.

CDR3 sequence: CASSIIGGGQPQHF. The CDR3 DNA is TGTGCCAGTAGTATCATAGGGGGCGGTCAGCCCCAGCATTTT. J is TRBJ1-5 and V is TRBV19; TRBD1 matches at 7 bases. J was trimmed by 6 bases and V by 3 bases; bases with no gene match: 5. Germline CDR1 is LNHDA and CDR2 is SQIVND (reference sequence). The CDR3 is made up of 14 amino acids. The complete variable domain, with remaining parts taken from reference TRBV19 and TRBJ1-5, reads DGGITQSPKYLFRKEGQNVTLSCEQNLNHDAMYWYRQDPGQGLRLIYYSQIVNDFQKGDIAEGYSVSREKKESFPLTVTSAQKNPTAFYLCASSIIGGGQPQHFGDGTRLSIL.

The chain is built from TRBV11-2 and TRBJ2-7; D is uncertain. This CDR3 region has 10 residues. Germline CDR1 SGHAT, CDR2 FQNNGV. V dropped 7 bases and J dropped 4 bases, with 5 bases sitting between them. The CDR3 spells CASNGYEQYF. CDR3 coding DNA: TGTGCCAGCAACGGTTACGAGCAGTACTTC.

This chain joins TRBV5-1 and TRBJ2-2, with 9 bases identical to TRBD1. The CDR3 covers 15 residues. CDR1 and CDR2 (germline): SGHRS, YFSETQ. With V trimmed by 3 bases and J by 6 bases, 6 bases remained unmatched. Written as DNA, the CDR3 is TGCGCCAGCAGCTCCGAGGGGACAGGGTCCGGGGAGCTGTTTTTT. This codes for CASSSEGTGSGELFF.

DNA of the CDR3: TGCGCCAGCAGCCCGGGACAGGGTGACTACGAGCAGTACTTC. This encodes CASSPGQGDYEQYF. This chain links TRBV5-1 with TRBJ2-7; 9 nucleotides match TRBD1. The V gene end was trimmed by 4 bases and the J gene end by 3 bases; junction bases not matched to a gene: 5. This CDR3 is 14 amino acids long. Germline V lookup: CDR1 SGHRS, CDR2 YFSETQ.

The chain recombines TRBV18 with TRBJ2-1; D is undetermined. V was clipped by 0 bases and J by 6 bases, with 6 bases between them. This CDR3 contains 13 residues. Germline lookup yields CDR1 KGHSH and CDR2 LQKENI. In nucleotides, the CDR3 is TGTGCCAGCTCACCACCGGTCGGCAATGAGCAGTTCTTC. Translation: CASSPPVGNEQFF.

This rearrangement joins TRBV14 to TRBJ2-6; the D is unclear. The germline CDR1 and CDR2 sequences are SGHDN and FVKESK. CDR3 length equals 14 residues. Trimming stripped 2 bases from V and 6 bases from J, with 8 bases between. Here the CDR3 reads CASSQTSPANVLTF. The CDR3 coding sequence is TGTGCCAGCAGCCAAACGAGCCCGGCCAACGTCCTGACTTTC.

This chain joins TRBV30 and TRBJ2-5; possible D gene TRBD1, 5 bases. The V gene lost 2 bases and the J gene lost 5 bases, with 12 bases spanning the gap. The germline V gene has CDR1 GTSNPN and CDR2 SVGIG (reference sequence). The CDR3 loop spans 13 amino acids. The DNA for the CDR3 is TGTGCCTGGAGTAGCTCAGGGTTCGAGACCCAGTACTTC. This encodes CAWSSSGFETQYF.

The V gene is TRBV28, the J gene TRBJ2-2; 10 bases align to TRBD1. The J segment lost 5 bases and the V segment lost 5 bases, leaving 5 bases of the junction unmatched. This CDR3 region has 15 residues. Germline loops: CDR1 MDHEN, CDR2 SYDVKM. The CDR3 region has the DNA TGTGCCAGCAGTAGACAGGGGGCTAGGACCGGGGAGCTGTTTTTT. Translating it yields CASSRQGARTGELFF.

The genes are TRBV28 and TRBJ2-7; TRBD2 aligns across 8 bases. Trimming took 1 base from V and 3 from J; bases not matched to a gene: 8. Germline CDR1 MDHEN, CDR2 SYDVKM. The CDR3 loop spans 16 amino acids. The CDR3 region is CASSLFTGRAGYEQYF. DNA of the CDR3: TGTGCCAGCAGTTTATTTACCGGGAGGGCCGGCTACGAGCAGTACTTC.

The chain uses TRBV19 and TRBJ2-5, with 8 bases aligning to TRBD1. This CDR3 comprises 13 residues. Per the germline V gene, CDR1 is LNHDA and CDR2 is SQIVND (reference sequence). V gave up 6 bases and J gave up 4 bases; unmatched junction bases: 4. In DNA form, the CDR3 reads TGTGCCAGTAGGTGGACAGGGACAGAGACCCAGTACTTC. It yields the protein CASRWTGTETQYF. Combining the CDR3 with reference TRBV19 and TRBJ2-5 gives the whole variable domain DGGITQSPKYLFRKEGQNVTLSCEQNLNHDAMYWYRQDPGQGLRLIYYSQIVNDFQKGDIAEGYSVSREKKESFPLTVTSAQKNPTAFYLCASRWTGTETQYFGPGTRLLVL.

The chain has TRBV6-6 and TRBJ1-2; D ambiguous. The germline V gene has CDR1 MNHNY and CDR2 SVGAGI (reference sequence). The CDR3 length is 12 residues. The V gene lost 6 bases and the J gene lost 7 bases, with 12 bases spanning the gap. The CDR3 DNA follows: TGTGCCAGCAGAGATACTAGGAGTGGCTACACCTTC. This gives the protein CASRDTRSGYTF.

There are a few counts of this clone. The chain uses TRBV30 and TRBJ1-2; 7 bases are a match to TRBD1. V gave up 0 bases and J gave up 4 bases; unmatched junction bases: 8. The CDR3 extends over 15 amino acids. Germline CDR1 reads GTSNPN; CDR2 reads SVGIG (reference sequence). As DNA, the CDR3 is TGTGCCTGGAGTGTCTCGACAGGGCTGGTCTATGGCTACACCTTC. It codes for CAWSVSTGLVYGYTF.

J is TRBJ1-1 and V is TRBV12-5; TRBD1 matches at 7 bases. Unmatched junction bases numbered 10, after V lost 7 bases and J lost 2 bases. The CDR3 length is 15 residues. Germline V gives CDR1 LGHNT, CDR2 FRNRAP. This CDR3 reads CASAHRQGYNTEAFF. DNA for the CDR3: TGTGCTAGTGCCCACCGACAGGGATATAACACTGAAGCTTTCTTT.

CDR3 coding DNA: TGTGCCAGCAGCTTGGCGGCTAGCGGGAGCGGCACAGATACGCAGTATTTT. It translates to CASSLAASGSGTDTQYF. The V gene is TRBV5-5, the J gene TRBJ2-3, with 10 positions matching TRBD2. This CDR3 comprises 17 residues. Germline trimming cut 0 bases from V and 1 base from J; bases unmatched to any gene: 5. Germline CDR1 SGHKS, CDR2 YYEKEE (reference sequence).

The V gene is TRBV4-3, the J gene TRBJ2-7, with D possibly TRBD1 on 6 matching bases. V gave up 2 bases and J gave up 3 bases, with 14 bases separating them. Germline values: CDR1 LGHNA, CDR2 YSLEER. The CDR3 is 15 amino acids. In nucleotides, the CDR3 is TGCGCCAGCAGCCAAATCGTCCAGGGGTACTACGAGCAGTACTTC. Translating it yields CASSQIVQGYYEQYF.

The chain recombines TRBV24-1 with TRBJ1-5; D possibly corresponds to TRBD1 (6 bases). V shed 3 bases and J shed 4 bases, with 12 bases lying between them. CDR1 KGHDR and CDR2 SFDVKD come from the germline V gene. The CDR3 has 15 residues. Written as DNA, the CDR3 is TGTGCCACCAGTGATAGCAGGGGAGGGAATCAGCCCCAGCATTTT. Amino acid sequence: CATSDSRGGNQPQHF.

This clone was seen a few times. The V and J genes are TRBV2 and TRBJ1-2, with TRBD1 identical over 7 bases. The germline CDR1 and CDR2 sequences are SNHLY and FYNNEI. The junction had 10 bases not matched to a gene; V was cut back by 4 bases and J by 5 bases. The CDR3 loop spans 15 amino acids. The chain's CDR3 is CASSAGRGRGYGYTF. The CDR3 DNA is TGTGCCAGCAGTGCGGGCAGGGGGAGAGGTTATGGCTACACCTTC.

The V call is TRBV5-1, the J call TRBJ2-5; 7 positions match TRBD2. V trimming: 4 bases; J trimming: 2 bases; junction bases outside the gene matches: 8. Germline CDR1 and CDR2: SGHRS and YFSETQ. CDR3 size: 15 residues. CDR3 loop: CASSRGRGSQETQYF. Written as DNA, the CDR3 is TGCGCCAGCAGCCGAGGACGCGGGAGTCAAGAGACCCAGTACTTC.

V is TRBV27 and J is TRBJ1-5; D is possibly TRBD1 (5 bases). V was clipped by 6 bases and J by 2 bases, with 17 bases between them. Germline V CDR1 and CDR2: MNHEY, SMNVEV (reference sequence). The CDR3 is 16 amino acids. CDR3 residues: CASSPIDSWGNQPQHF. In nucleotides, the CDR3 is TGTGCCAGCAGCCCGATCGACAGTTGGGGCAATCAGCCCCAGCATTTT.

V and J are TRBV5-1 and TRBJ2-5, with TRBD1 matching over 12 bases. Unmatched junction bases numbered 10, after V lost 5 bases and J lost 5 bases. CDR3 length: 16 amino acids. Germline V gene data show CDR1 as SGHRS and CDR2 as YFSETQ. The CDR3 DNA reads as TGCGCCAGCAGAACACAAGGGACAGGGGGCATGGAGACCCAGTACTTC. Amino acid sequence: CASRTQGTGGMETQYF.

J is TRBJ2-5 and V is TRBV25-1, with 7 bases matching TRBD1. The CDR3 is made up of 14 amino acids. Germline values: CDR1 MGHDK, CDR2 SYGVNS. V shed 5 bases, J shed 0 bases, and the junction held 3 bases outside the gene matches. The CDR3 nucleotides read TGTGCCAGCAGTAAAACAGGGGACCAAGAGACCCAGTACTTC. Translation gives CASSKTGDQETQYF.

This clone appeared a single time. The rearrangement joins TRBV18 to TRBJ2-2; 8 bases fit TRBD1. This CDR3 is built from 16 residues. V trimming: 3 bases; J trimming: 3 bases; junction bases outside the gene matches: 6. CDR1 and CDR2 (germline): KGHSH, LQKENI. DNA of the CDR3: TGTGCCAGCTCACCCCAGGGACAGGTCCACACCGGGGAGCTGTTTTTT. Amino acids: CASSPQGQVHTGELFF.

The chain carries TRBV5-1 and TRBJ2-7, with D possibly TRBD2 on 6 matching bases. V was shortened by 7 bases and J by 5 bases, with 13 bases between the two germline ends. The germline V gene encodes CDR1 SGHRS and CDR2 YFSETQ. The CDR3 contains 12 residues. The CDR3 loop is CASGRSVDEQYF. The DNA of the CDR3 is TGCGCCAGCGGGAGGAGTGTCGACGAGCAGTACTTC. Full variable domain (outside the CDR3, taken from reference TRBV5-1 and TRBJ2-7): KAGVTQTPRYLIKTRGQQVTLSCSPISGHRSVSWYQQTPGQGLQFLFEYFSETQRNKGNFPGRFSGRQFSNSRSEMNVSTLELGDSALYLCASGRSVDEQYFGPGTRLTVT.

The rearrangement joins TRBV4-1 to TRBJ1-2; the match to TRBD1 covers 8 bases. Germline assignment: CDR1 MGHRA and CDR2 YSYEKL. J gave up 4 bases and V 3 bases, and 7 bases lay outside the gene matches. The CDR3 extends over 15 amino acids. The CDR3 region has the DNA TGCGCCAGCAGCCAGCCGGACAGGGAGGGCTATGGCTACACCTTC. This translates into CASSQPDREGYGYTF.

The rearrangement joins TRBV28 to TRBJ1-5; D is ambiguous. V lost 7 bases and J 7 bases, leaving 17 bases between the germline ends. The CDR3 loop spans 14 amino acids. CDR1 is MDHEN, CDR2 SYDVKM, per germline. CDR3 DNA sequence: TGTGCCAGCACCCCCTGGGAGGGCTGGCAGCCCCAGCATTTT. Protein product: CASTPWEGWQPQHF.